This T cell receptor (beta chain) was recovered during a study of blood T cell repertoires in COVID-19. For the study at large: COVID-19 samples from acute and convalescent phases originated in the United States, Italy and Spain.

Trimming removed 4 bases from V and 5 bases from J, with 14 bases in between. Germline assignment: CDR1 MGHDK and CDR2 SYGVNS. The CDR3 covers 15 residues. The repertoire was sequenced with immunoSEQ multiplex PCR; TCRdb's copy has only in-frame clones and lacks some. The table lists under 150,000 clones, 70% to 90% of them singletons. The chain employs TRBV25-1 and TRBJ2-2, with D tentatively TRBD1 (6 bases). This clonotype was obtained from a woman aged 60-70 years with COVID-19, enrolled during active disease. Sequencing used peripheral blood. The CDR3, as DNA: TGTGCCAGCAGTGGTCGGACAGACGGTACCGGGGAGCTGTTTTTT. It yields the protein CASSGRTDGTGELFF.